A single sample is the source of the 10 T cell receptor beta chains below, sequenced in a study of Tregs in tolerant kidney transplant recipients. TCRdb's copy holds only in-frame clones and misses some; the assay was immunoSEQ multiplex PCR. The sample includes about 240,000 clones, about 80% of them seen just once. The sequencing sample was made of CD4+ T cells from blood. The receptors originated from a human donor in good health.

The DNA of the CDR3 is TGCGCCAGCAGCTTGGCCGGGGGGAGCTCTGGGGCCAACGTCCTGACTTTC. The encoded protein is CASSLAGGSSGANVLTF. The J gene is TRBJ2-6, the V gene TRBV5-1, with TRBD2 matching over 7 bases. The CDR3 runs 17 residues. With V trimmed by 0 bases and J by 0 bases, 3 bases remained unmatched. Germline V gene sequence: CDR1 SGHRS, CDR2 YFSETQ.

This chain connects TRBV19 to TRBJ2-3, with a weak D call TRBD2 (6 bases). The CDR3 length is 13 residues. Trimming pared 6 bases from V and 6 bases from J, leaving 13 bases between. Germline lookup yields CDR1 LNHDA and CDR2 SQIVND (reference sequence). The CDR3 DNA is TGTGCCAGTAGCGGGGGTCACCTTGATACGCAGTATTTT. Its protein product is CASSGGHLDTQYF.

The chain joins TRBV19 to TRBJ2-2; TRBD2 matches at 9 bases. In germline, CDR1 is LNHDA, CDR2 SQIVND (reference sequence). The CDR3 runs to 15 residues. J was trimmed by 6 bases and V by 2 bases; bases with no gene match: 4. The DNA of the CDR3 is TGTGCCAGTAGTATAAGGCTAGCGGGGCCCGGGGAGCTGTTTTTT. Amino acid sequence: CASSIRLAGPGELFF. The full variable domain, rest sourced from reference TRBV19 and TRBJ2-2, is DGGITQSPKYLFRKEGQNVTLSCEQNLNHDAMYWYRQDPGQGLRLIYYSQIVNDFQKGDIAEGYSVSREKKESFPLTVTSAQKNPTAFYLCASSIRLAGPGELFFGEGSRLTVL.

This clone was seen more than once but under ten times. The rearrangement uses TRBV18 and TRBJ1-6, with TRBD1 matching 7 bases. The germline V gene has CDR1 KGHSH and CDR2 LQKENI. The CDR3 is 15 residues long. Trimming cost V 3 bases and J 7 bases; bases outside gene matches: 6. CDR3 sequence reads: CASSPRQGLNSPLHF. The CDR3 nucleotides are TGTGCCAGCTCACCTAGACAGGGCTTGAATTCACCCCTCCACTTT.

The chain employs TRBV9 and TRBJ2-1, with 15 bases fitting TRBD2. V lost 4 bases and J lost 0; bases outside the gene matches: 5. CDR3 length: 18 residues. Looked up from germline, CDR1 is SGDLS and CDR2 is YYNGEE. The CDR3 spells CASSLGTSGRSSYNEQFF. The CDR3 DNA is TGTGCCAGCAGCCTCGGGACTAGCGGGAGGAGCTCCTACAATGAGCAGTTCTTC.

The rearrangement links TRBV6-5 to TRBJ2-3; the match to TRBD2 covers 13 bases. This CDR3 is built from 15 residues. Trimming took 2 bases from V and 4 from J; bases not matched to a gene: 0. CDR1 is MNHEY, CDR2 SVGAGI, per germline. CDR3: CASSYTSGGADTQYF. The CDR3 DNA reads as TGTGCCAGCAGTTACACTAGCGGGGGGGCAGATACGCAGTATTTT.

The J gene is TRBJ1-1, the V gene TRBV7-2, with TRBD1 matching 7 bases. The CDR3 contains 14 residues. Germline CDR1 SGHTA, CDR2 FQGNSA. V trimming: 5 bases; J trimming: 3 bases; junction bases outside the gene matches: 6. CDR3: CASSAQGGDTEAFF. CDR3 DNA: TGTGCCAGCAGCGCCCAGGGGGGGGACACTGAAGCTTTCTTT.

The chain recombines TRBV6-5 with TRBJ2-2; D is unclear. V gave up 8 bases and J gave up 1 base, with 11 bases separating them. CDR3 size: 14 residues. Germline V CDR1 and CDR2: MNHEY, SVGAGI. The CDR3: CASFSRVNTGELFF. The DNA of the CDR3 is TGTGCCAGCTTTTCCCGGGTGAACACCGGGGAGCTGTTTTTT.

This chain uses TRBV18 with TRBJ2-3, with 7 bases fitting TRBD2. With V trimmed by 2 bases and J by 3 bases, 2 bases remained unmatched. The V gene's germline CDR1 is KGHSH and CDR2 LQKENI. The CDR3 is made up of 14 amino acids. CDR3 sequence (DNA): TGTGCCAGCTCACCAAGGACTAGAACAGATACGCAGTATTTT. Translated: CASSPRTRTDTQYF.

V and J are TRBV2 and TRBJ1-4, with D hard to call. The ends were cut back, 6 bases at V and 3 bases at J, with 11 bases in the middle. Per germline, CDR1 SNHLY and CDR2 FYNNEI. The CDR3 is 14 residues long. CDR3: CASRKRGSNEKLFF. The CDR3, as DNA: TGTGCCAGCAGGAAAAGAGGCTCTAATGAAAAACTGTTTTTT.